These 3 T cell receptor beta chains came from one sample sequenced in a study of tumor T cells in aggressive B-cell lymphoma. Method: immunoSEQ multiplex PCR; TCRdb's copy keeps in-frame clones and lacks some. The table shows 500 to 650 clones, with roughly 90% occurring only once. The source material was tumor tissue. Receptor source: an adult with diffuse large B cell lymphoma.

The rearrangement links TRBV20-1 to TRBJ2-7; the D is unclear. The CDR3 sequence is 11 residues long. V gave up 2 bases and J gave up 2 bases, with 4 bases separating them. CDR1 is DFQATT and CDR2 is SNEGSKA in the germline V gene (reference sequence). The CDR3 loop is CSARSAYEQYF. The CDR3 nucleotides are TGCAGTGCTAGATCAGCCTACGAGCAGTACTTC.

Here the CDR3 DNA reads TGTGCCATCACTCCGGGGGGGCACGACAATGAGCAGTTCTTC. This translates into CAITPGGHDNEQFF. This chain uses TRBV10-3 with TRBJ2-1, with TRBD2 identical over 8 bases. Trimming removed 7 bases from V and 5 bases from J; junction bases left unmatched: 7. CDR1 and CDR2 (germline): ENHRY, SYGVKD. This CDR3 is 14 amino acids long.

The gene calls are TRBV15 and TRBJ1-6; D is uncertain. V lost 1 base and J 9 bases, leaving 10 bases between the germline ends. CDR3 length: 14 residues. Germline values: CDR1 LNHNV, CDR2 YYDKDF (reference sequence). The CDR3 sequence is CATSRGGNGSPLHF. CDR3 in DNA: TGTGCCACCAGCAGAGGCGGCAATGGTTCACCCCTCCACTTT.